Listed below are T cell receptor beta chains from one sample, sequenced in a study of T cell responses to AZD1222 COVID-19 vaccine. The assay was immunoSEQ multiplex PCR, and TCRdb's table has in-frame clones only and misses some. The table lists 90,000 or so clones, approximately 88% of them singletons. This specimen was peripheral blood, taken on day 0 of AZD1222 vaccination. These receptors came from an adult in good health. Each CDR3 is given with its conserved first and last residue. Fields, in order: J gene, D gene, V gene, clone size, CDR3 protein, CDR3 DNA. The D gene is left open where the match is weak. For some rows the clone size is stated as once, few or many, or as a class when expanded; others skip it.

>TRBJ1-3|.|TRBV7-9|.
CASSLGSQGKNTIYF
TGTGCCAGCAGCTTAGGCTCACAGGGAAAGAACACCATATATTTT
>TRBJ1-1|.|TRBV6-5|.
CASRLRASTEAFF
TGTGCCAGCAGACTACGGGCTTCCACTGAAGCTTTCTTT
>TRBJ2-3|.|TRBV7-2|.
CASSPLGVNTQYF
TGTGCCAGCAGCCCCCTCGGGGTAAATACGCAGTATTTT
>TRBJ1-2|.|TRBV19|.
CASAEWDYGYTF
TGTGCCAGCGCCGAGTGGGACTATGGCTACACCTTC
>TRBJ1-2|TRBD1|TRBV19|.
CATHRGLDYGYTF
TGTGCCACGCACAGGGGGCTCGACTATGGCTACACCTTC
>TRBJ1-2|.|TRBV11-1|.
CASSLEGGAYGYTF
TGTGCCAGCAGCTTAGAAGGAGGGGCCTATGGCTACACCTTC
>TRBJ2-7|.|TRBV19|.
CASRKGPREYNYEQYF
TGTGCCAGTCGTAAAGGGCCCCGGGAATACAACTACGAGCAGTACTTC
>TRBJ2-2|.|TRBV3-1/TRBV3-2|.
CASSQQGITGELFF
TGTGCCAGCAGCCAGCAGGGGATCACCGGGGAGCTGTTTTTT
>TRBJ2-7|TRBD2|TRBV11-2|.
CASSPFQLAGGPGEQYF
TGTGCCAGCAGCCCCTTCCAGCTAGCGGGAGGGCCGGGCGAGCAGTACTTC
>TRBJ1-4|.|TRBV7-9|few
CASSRPPTNEKLFF
TGTGCCAGCAGCAGACCTCCAACTAATGAAAAACTGTTTTTT
>TRBJ2-3|.|TRBV10-3|.
CASGTDDTQYF
TGTGCCTCCGGGACTGACGATACGCAGTATTTT
>TRBJ1-1|.|TRBV5-5|once
CASSLWGKNTEAFF
TGTGCCAGCAGCTTGTGGGGGAAGAACACTGAAGCTTTCTTT
>TRBJ1-6|.|TRBV3-1/TRBV3-2|once
CASSRTGSGNSPLHF
TGTGCCAGCAGCCGAACGGGGTCAGGAAATTCACCCCTCCACTTT
>TRBJ1-1|TRBD1|TRBV5-8|.
CASSLWQGEGTEAFF
TGTGCCAGCAGCTTGTGGCAGGGGGAAGGGACTGAAGCTTTCTTT
>TRBJ1-6|.|TRBV19|few
CASRDLGIYPNSPLHF
TGTGCCAGTAGAGATCTGGGAATCTACCCTAATTCACCCCTCCACTTT
>TRBJ1-4|.|TRBV3-1/TRBV3-2|.
CASSTATNEKLFF
TGTGCCAGCAGTACAGCAACTAATGAAAAACTGTTTTTT
>TRBJ1-5|.|TRBV6-9|.
CAQGISNQPQHF
TGTGCCCAGGGTATAAGCAATCAGCCCCAGCATTTT
>TRBJ2-4|TRBD1|TRBV6-2/TRBV6-3|.
CASSWGDREAKNIQYF
TGTGCCAGCAGTTGGGGTGACAGGGAGGCCAAAAACATTCAGTACTTC
>TRBJ2-1|TRBD2|TRBV10-3|.
CAISDNSGRGVSYNEQFF
TGTGCCATCAGTGACAATAGCGGGAGGGGGGTTTCCTACAATGAGCAGTTCTTC
>TRBJ2-1|TRBD2|TRBV24-1|.
CATSDAGVKDEQFF
TGTGCCACCAGTGATGCGGGAGTAAAGGATGAGCAGTTCTTC
>TRBJ2-5|TRBD1|TRBV20-1|.
CSASFWTGLGETQYF
TGCAGTGCTAGTTTTTGGACAGGGTTGGGAGAGACCCAGTACTTC
>TRBJ2-1|.|TRBV29-1|.
CSYREWGEQFF
TGCAGCTACCGGGAGTGGGGTGAGCAGTTCTTC
>TRBJ2-1|.|TRBV27|few
CASSSRTPYNEQFF
TGTGCCAGCAGCTCCCGGACACCCTACAATGAGCAGTTCTTC
>TRBJ2-1|TRBD2|TRBV12-3/TRBV12-4|once
CASNEGSGRQFF
TGTGCCAGCAACGAGGGTAGCGGGCGCCAGTTCTTC
>TRBJ2-7|.|TRBV4-2|.
CASSQDEERRTYEQYF
TGTGCCAGCAGCCAAGATGAGGAGAGACGAACCTACGAGCAGTACTTC
>TRBJ2-1|.|TRBV7-9|.
CASSLGREQFF
TGTGCCAGCAGCTTAGGGAGGGAGCAGTTCTTC
>TRBJ2-7|TRBD2|TRBV6-5|.
CASSYSPSGSYEQYF
TGTGCCAGCAGTTACTCCCCTAGCGGGAGCTACGAGCAGTACTTC
>TRBJ2-3|.|TRBV6-2/TRBV6-3|.
CASSNRVDTQYF
TGTGCCAGCAGTAACAGGGTAGATACGCAGTATTTT
>TRBJ2-2|TRBD2|TRBV30|.
CACQRGRGTSGSFTGELFF
TGTGCCTGTCAAAGGGGCCGGGGGACTAGCGGGAGTTTTACCGGGGAGCTGTTTTTT
>TRBJ1-3|.|TRBV18|.
CASSPSQGSGGNTIYF
TGTGCCAGCTCACCGTCCCAGGGTAGCGGTGGAAACACCATATATTTT
>TRBJ2-2|TRBD2|TRBV14|.
CASSPGRPALNTGELFF
TGTGCCAGCAGCCCCGGGAGGCCGGCCTTGAACACCGGGGAGCTGTTTTTT
>TRBJ1-1|.|TRBV19|.
CASSISTRLSVNTEAFF
TGTGCCAGTAGTATCTCCACGCGGTTGAGTGTGAACACTGAAGCTTTCTTT
>TRBJ1-2|.|TRBV27|.
CASSFNLLGGYTF
TGTGCCAGCAGTTTTAACCTCTTGGGTGGCTACACCTTC
>TRBJ2-7|.|TRBV6-5|.
CASSSNPGRLEQYF
TGTGCCAGCAGTTCCAATCCGGGGAGACTCGAGCAGTACTTC
>TRBJ2-3|.|TRBV5-1|.
CASSPQGSSTDTQYF
TGCGCCAGCAGCCCGCAGGGGTCTAGCACAGATACGCAGTATTTT
>TRBJ1-2|TRBD1|TRBV4-1|.
CASSLGTVDGYTF
TGCGCCAGCAGCCTCGGGACAGTTGATGGCTACACCTTC
>TRBJ2-3|TRBD1|TRBV4-1|.
CASSYGGDRDLPDTQYF
TGCGCCAGCAGTTATGGCGGGGACAGGGATTTGCCAGATACGCAGTATTTT
>TRBJ2-5|TRBD1|TRBV5-1|.
CASSLAGQAETQYF
TGCGCCAGCAGCTTGGCGGGACAGGCAGAGACCCAGTACTTC
>TRBJ1-2|TRBD1|TRBV30|.
CAWYRFITDRDSYSPNYGYTF
TGTGCCTGGTATCGTTTTATAACAGATCGGGACAGCTATTCACCTAACTATGGCTACACCTTC
>TRBJ1-1|TRBD1|TRBV11-2|.
CASSPLTGVRDRMNTEAFF
TGTGCCAGCAGCCCATTAACGGGTGTCAGGGACAGGATGAACACTGAAGCTTTCTTT
>TRBJ1-1|.|TRBV5-6|.
CASRAGVEAFF
TGTGCCAGCCGAGCCGGGGTTGAAGCTTTCTTT
>TRBJ1-1|.|TRBV18|once
CASSPGTSRDTEAFF
TGTGCCAGCTCACCGGGGACTTCACGGGACACTGAAGCTTTCTTT
>TRBJ1-2|.|TRBV19|.
CASMEGQRAVNYGYTF
TGTGCCAGCATGGAGGGACAAAGGGCGGTTAACTATGGCTACACCTTC